These T cell receptor beta chains were read from a single sample in a study of T cell repertoires in aging, cancer and after chemotherapy. MiXCR was run by TCRdb on the multiplex PCR reads, yielding one entry per CDR3 protein. The table includes over a thousand distinct CDR3 sequences, just over 20% detected once. Sequencing was performed on blood. All receptors derive from a human donor with a solid tumor. CDR3s leave out the opening cysteine and the closing phenylalanine or tryptophan. The order of the fields is J gene, V gene, CDR3 protein.

j_call: TRBJ2-7; v_call: TRBV6-5; cdr3_aa: ASSYSGRGSSYEQY
j_call: TRBJ1-2; v_call: TRBV7-9; cdr3_aa: ASSLASGWNGYT
j_call: TRBJ1-6; v_call: TRBV10-1; cdr3_aa: ASSEWWGQSPLH
j_call: TRBJ1-2; v_call: TRBV6-5; cdr3_aa: ASSYLGQGYGYT
j_call: TRBJ2-5; v_call: TRBV19; cdr3_aa: ASSIRSKETQY
j_call: TRBJ2-7; v_call: TRBV4-3; cdr3_aa: ASSQVNMGFRAEQY
j_call: TRBJ2-6; v_call: TRBV7-3; cdr3_aa: ASSFAGANVLT
j_call: TRBJ1-1; v_call: TRBV7-2; cdr3_aa: ASSLNRGTEAF
j_call: TRBJ2-7; v_call: TRBV6-5; cdr3_aa: ASSATRWRSRVD
j_call: TRBJ2-3; v_call: TRBV29-1; cdr3_aa: SVERFRTGNTDTQY
j_call: TRBJ2-7; v_call: TRBV5-5; cdr3_aa: ASSLSAGTSSYEQY
j_call: TRBJ1-5; v_call: TRBV27; cdr3_aa: ASSWDGGRGQPQH
j_call: TRBJ1-1; v_call: TRBV20-1; cdr3_aa: SARDPVGTEAF
j_call: TRBJ2-4; v_call: TRBV7-9; cdr3_aa: ASSSGGPWGIQY
j_call: TRBJ2-1; v_call: TRBV19; cdr3_aa: ASSRMEGQGDEQF
j_call: TRBJ2-2; v_call: TRBV5-6; cdr3_aa: ASSRQGAPIPINTGELF
j_call: TRBJ1-2; v_call: TRBV6-1; cdr3_aa: ATRIPNYGYT
j_call: TRBJ2-1; v_call: TRBV10-3; cdr3_aa: AIRGTSGGHNEQF
j_call: TRBJ2-1; v_call: TRBV11-3; cdr3_aa: ASHDRGEQF
j_call: TRBJ2-5; v_call: TRBV2; cdr3_aa: ASSGDRAGETQY
j_call: TRBJ2-2; v_call: TRBV6-1; cdr3_aa: ASSENWGTYTGELF
j_call: TRBJ1-1; v_call: TRBV4-3; cdr3_aa: ASSQDLGGTEAF
j_call: TRBJ2-7; v_call: TRBV5-6; cdr3_aa: ASSAGTSGIYEQY
j_call: TRBJ1-4; v_call: TRBV23-1; cdr3_aa: ATPLDQKLF
j_call: TRBJ2-5; v_call: TRBV7-2; cdr3_aa: ASSRRGVETQY
j_call: TRBJ2-7; v_call: TRBV29-1; cdr3_aa: SVTGRGVSEQY
j_call: TRBJ2-1; v_call: TRBV19; cdr3_aa: ASSIEVTRREQF
j_call: TRBJ1-2; v_call: TRBV7-9; cdr3_aa: ASSISNYGYT
j_call: TRBJ2-6; v_call: TRBV29-1; cdr3_aa: SVDGGSGANVLT
j_call: TRBJ1-1; v_call: TRBV13; cdr3_aa: ASSLAPGRGAEAF
j_call: TRBJ2-7; v_call: TRBV7-9; cdr3_aa: ASSPRSPGEQY
j_call: TRBJ2-7; v_call: TRBV4-3; cdr3_aa: ASSQDRGGGEQY
j_call: TRBJ2-2; v_call: TRBV14; cdr3_aa: ASSQSYYTGELF
j_call: TRBJ1-1; v_call: TRBV20-1; cdr3_aa: SARGTGGLYTEAF
j_call: TRBJ2-1; v_call: TRBV20-1; cdr3_aa: SAPSDFSYNEQF
j_call: TRBJ2-1; v_call: TRBV12-3/TRBV12-4; cdr3_aa: ATRGRLEQF
j_call: TRBJ2-3; v_call: TRBV10-3; cdr3_aa: AISEGAPTDTQY
j_call: TRBJ1-5; v_call: TRBV5-6; cdr3_aa: ASSFIGQGSNQPQH
j_call: TRBJ2-7; v_call: TRBV20-1; cdr3_aa: SASRTGPEREQY
j_call: TRBJ2-1; v_call: TRBV11-3; cdr3_aa: ASSLDEAANEQF
j_call: TRBJ2-1; v_call: TRBV12-5; cdr3_aa: ASGLMGGGAGEVEQF
j_call: TRBJ2-5; v_call: TRBV11-3; cdr3_aa: ASSRLAGAQETQY
j_call: TRBJ2-1; v_call: TRBV6-1; cdr3_aa: ASSYRDSSYNEQF
j_call: TRBJ1-2; v_call: TRBV5-1; cdr3_aa: ASSPQGAEGYT
j_call: TRBJ2-5; v_call: TRBV7-2; cdr3_aa: ASSSGGPKETQY
j_call: TRBJ1-5; v_call: TRBV5-1; cdr3_aa: ASSLGFGDNQPQH
j_call: TRBJ2-1; v_call: TRBV5-4; cdr3_aa: ASRGGKGQF
j_call: TRBJ1-6; v_call: TRBV14; cdr3_aa: ASSQAVRSPLH
j_call: TRBJ1-2; v_call: TRBV21-1; cdr3_aa: ASSWRTGNYT
j_call: TRBJ1-1; v_call: TRBV27; cdr3_aa: ASSPRLRENTEAF
j_call: TRBJ2-7; v_call: TRBV7-2; cdr3_aa: ASSLFSGASYEQY